The 3 T cell receptor beta chains reported below all come from one sample, sequenced in a study of beta chain features in type 1 diabetes. The study reverse transcribed the entire isolated RNA, so it sequenced expressed TCRB transcripts. The assay was immunoSEQ multiplex PCR, and TCRdb's table has in-frame clones only and misses some. The sample shows just over 15,000 clones, 40% to 45% of them seen only once. Material: stem cell memory CD4+ T cells from blood. These receptor sequences come from a woman in her 40s in good health.

Here the CDR3 reads CASSPRGGDTEAFF. The CDR3 DNA reads TGTGCCAGCTCACCCCGCGGAGGGGACACTGAAGCTTTCTTT. The chain recombines TRBV18 with TRBJ1-1, with D perhaps TRBD1 (5 bases). The CDR3 is made up of 14 amino acids. Per germline, CDR1 KGHSH and CDR2 LQKENI. V gave up 3 bases and J gave up 3 bases, with 11 bases separating them.

This chain uses TRBV19 with TRBJ2-6; a possible D gene is TRBD1 (5 bases). The CDR3 runs 19 residues. V was cut by 5 bases and J by 1 base, with 21 bases left in between. Germline CDR1 reads LNHDA; CDR2 reads SQIVND (reference sequence). The CDR3 region has the DNA TGTGCCAGTAGTCCGTTGTTAGGGTCCAGGGTTTCTGGGGCCAACGTCCTGACTTTC. As protein: CASSPLLGSRVSGANVLTF.

The J gene is TRBJ1-6, the V gene TRBV11-2; possible D gene TRBD1, 5 bases. CDR1 and CDR2 from the germline V gene are SGHAT and FQNNGV. The CDR3 length is 13 residues. V dropped 5 bases and J dropped 12 bases, with 14 bases sitting between them. For the CDR3, the DNA is TGTGCCAGCAGCCCACGGGGGAGTTTACCCCTCCACTTT. As protein: CASSPRGSLPLHF.